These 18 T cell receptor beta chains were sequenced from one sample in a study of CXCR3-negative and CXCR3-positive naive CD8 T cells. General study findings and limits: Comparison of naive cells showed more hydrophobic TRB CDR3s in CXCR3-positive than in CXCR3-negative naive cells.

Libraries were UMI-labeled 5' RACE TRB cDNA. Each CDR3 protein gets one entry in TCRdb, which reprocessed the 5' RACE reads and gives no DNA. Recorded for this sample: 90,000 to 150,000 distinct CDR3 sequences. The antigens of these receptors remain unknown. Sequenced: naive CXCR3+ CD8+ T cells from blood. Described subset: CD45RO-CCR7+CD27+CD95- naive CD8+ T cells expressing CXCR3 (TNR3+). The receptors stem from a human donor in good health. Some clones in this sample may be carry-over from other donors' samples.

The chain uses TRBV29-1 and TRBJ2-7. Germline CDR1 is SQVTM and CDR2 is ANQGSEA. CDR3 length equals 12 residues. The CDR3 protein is CSVEVEDYEQYF.

The CDR3 reads CASSYGGFTEAFF. The chain uses TRBV6-2 or TRBV6-3 and TRBJ1-1; the TCRdb call, TRBD1, lacks DNA for checking. The CDR3 has 13 amino acids. Germline V gives CDR1 MNHEY, CDR2 SVGEGT.

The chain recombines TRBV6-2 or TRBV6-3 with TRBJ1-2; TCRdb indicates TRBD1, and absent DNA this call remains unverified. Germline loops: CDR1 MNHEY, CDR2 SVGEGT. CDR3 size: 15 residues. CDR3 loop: CASSYHRDRGYGYTF.

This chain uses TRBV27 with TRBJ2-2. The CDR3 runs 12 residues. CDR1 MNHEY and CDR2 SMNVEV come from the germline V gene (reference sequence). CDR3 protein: CASSFYTGELFF.

CDR3 protein: CASTTGTASTDTQYF. The chain combines TRBV6-5 with TRBJ2-3; the TCRdb call, TRBD1, lacks DNA for checking. This CDR3 has 15 residues. Germline V gene lookup returns CDR1 MNHEY and CDR2 SVGAGI.

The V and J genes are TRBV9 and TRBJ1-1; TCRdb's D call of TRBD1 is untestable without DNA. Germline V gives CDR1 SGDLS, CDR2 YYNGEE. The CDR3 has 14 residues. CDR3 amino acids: CASSVATQGAEAFF.

The CDR3 spells CASSRDKLNTEAFF. The V call is TRBV23-1, the J call TRBJ1-1. TRBV23-1 is given ORF status, its function remaining uncertain. This CDR3 has 14 residues.

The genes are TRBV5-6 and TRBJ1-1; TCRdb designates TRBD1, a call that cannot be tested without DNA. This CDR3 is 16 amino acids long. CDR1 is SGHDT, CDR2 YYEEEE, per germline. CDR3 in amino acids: CASSSWDTSMNTEAFF.

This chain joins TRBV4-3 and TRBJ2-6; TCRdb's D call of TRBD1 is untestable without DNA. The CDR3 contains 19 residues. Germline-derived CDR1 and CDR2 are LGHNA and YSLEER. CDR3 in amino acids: CASSQDSGQSYSGANVLTF.

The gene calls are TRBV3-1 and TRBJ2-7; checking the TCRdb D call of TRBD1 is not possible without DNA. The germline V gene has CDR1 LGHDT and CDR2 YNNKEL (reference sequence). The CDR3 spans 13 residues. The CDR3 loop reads CASSIGTAYEQYF.

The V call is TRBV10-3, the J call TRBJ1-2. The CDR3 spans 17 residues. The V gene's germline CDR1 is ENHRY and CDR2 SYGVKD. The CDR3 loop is CAISESFAGPGNYGYTF.

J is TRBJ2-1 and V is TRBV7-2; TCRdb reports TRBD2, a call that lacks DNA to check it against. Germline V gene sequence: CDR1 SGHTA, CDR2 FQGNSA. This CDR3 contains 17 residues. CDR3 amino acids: CASSQRVGLAVYNEQFF.

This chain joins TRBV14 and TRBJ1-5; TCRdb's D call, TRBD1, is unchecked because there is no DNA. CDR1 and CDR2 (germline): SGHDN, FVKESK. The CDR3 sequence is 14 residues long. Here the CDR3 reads CASSQQGLNQPQHF.

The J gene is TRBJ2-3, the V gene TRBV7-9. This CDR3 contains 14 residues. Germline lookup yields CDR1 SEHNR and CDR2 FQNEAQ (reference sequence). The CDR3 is CASSPVGGTDTQYF. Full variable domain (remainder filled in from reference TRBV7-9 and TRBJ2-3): DTGVSQNPRHKITKRGQNVTFRCDPISEHNRLYWYRQTLGQGPEFLTYFQNEAQLEKSRLLSDRFSAERPKGSFSTLEIQRTEQGDSAMYLCASSPVGGTDTQYFGPGTRLTVL.

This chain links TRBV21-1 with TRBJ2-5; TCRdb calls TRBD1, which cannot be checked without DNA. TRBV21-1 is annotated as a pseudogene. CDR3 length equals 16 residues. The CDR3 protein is CASSRRDRGYQETQYF.

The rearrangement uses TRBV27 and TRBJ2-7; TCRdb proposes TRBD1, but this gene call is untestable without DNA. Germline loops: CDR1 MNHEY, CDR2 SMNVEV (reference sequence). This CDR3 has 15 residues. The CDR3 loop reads CASSLRDGSSYEQYF.

The CDR3 sequence: CASSLGPGHQPQHF. The chain couples TRBV11-2 to TRBJ1-5. CDR1 is SGHAT and CDR2 is FQNNGV in the germline V gene. The CDR3 runs to 14 residues. Combining the CDR3 with reference TRBV11-2 and TRBJ1-5 gives the whole variable domain EAGVAQSPRYKIIEKRQSVAFWCNPISGHATLYWYQQILGQGPKLLIQFQNNGVVDDSQLPKDRFSAERLKGVDSTLKIQPAKLEDSAVYLCASSLGPGHQPQHFGDGTRLSIL.

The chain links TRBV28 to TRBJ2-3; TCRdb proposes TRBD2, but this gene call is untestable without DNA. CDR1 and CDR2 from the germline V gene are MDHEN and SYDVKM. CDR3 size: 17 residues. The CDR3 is CASSLFPRLAERKAQYF.